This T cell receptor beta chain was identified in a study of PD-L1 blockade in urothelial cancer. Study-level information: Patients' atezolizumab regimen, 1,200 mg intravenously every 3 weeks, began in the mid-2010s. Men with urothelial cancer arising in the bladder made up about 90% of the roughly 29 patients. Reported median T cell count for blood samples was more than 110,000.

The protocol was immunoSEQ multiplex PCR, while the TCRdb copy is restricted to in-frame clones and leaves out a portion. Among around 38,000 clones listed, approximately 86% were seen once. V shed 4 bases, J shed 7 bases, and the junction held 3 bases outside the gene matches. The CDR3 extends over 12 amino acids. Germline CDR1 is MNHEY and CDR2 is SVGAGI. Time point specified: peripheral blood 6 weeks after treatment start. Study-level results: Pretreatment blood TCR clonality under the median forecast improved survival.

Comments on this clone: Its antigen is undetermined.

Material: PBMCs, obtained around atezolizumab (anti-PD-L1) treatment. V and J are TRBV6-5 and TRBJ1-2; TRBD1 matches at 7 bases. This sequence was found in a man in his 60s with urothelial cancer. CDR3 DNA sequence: TGTGCCAGCAGTTCCGGACAGGCTGGCTACACCTTC. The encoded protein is CASSSGQAGYTF.